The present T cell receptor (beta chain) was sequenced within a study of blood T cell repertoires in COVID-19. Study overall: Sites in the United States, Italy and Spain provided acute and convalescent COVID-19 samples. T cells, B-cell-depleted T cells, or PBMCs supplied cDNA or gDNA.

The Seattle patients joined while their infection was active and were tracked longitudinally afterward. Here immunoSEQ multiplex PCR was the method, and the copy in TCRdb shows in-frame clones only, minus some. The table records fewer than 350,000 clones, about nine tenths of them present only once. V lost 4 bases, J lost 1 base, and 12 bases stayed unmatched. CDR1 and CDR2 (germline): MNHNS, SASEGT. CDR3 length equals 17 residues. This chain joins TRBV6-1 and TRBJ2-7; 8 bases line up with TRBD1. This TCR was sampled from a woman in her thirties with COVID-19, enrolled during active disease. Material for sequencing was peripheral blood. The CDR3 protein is CASSVDRDRTPSYEQYF. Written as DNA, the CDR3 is TGTGCCAGCAGTGTGGACAGGGACCGTACCCCTTCCTACGAGCAGTACTTC.